Shown below are 16 T cell receptor beta chains from a single sample sequenced in a study of shared clonotypes between healthy human individuals. Cells designated naive CD8 were CD45RO-negative and were positively selected for CCR7, with terminally differentiated effector memory CD45RA+ cells excluded. Profiled with immunoSEQ multiplex PCR; TCRdb holds only in-frame clones, not every one. Here the sample spans roughly 2,000,000 clones, roughly 93% being singletons. Sample: naive CD8+ T cells from PBMCs. The receptors originated from a man aged 18 to 30 in good health. Some clones in this sample may be carry-over from other donors' samples.

The rearrangement links TRBV30 to TRBJ2-3, with 7 bases matching TRBD1. Germline V gene sequence: CDR1 GTSNPN, CDR2 SVGIG (reference sequence). The CDR3 extends over 15 amino acids. V lost 0 bases and J lost 1; bases outside the gene matches: 4. CDR3 sequence: CAWSVTGARTDTQYF. CDR3 nucleotide sequence: TGTGCCTGGAGTGTAACAGGGGCCCGCACAGATACGCAGTATTTT.

This rearrangement joins TRBV29-1 to TRBJ2-1, with TRBD2 matching over 8 bases. CDR3 length equals 16 residues. The ends lost 3 bases at V and 9 bases at J; junction bases unmatched: 16. Looked up from germline, CDR1 is SQVTM and CDR2 is ANQGSEA. The CDR3 protein is CSVDGAGTSIGIEQFF. The CDR3 DNA sequence: TGCAGCGTTGACGGGGCCGGGACTAGTATTGGGATTGAGCAGTTCTTC.

The chain employs TRBV9 and TRBJ2-7, with 12 bases lining up with TRBD2. With 7 bases clipped from V and 1 base from J, the junction kept 6 bases outside the gene matches. CDR3 length: 15 amino acids. Germline V lookup: CDR1 SGDLS, CDR2 YYNGEE. Here the CDR3 reads CASGMGLAGSYEQYF. For the CDR3, the DNA is TGTGCCAGCGGGATGGGACTAGCGGGTTCCTACGAGCAGTACTTC.

The chain couples TRBV11-2 to TRBJ1-3, with D possibly matching TRBD1 (6 bases). V shed 5 bases and J shed 2 bases, with 10 bases lying between them. This CDR3 has 14 amino acids. From germline, CDR1 is SGHAT and CDR2 FQNNGV. CDR3: CASSLTGTGNTIYF. Here the CDR3 DNA reads TGTGCCAGCAGCCTGACAGGCACTGGAAACACCATATATTTT.

The chain uses TRBV28 and TRBJ2-2; D is undetermined. Trimming left V 5 bases short and J 1 base short, with 11 bases between. Germline assignment: CDR1 MDHEN and CDR2 SYDVKM. This CDR3 has 15 residues. The CDR3 sequence: CASSTLTGNTGELFF. CDR3 DNA sequence: TGTGCCAGCAGTACCCTGACCGGGAACACCGGGGAGCTGTTTTTT.

V is TRBV5-6 and J is TRBJ2-3, with TRBD1 matching 7 bases. Germline assignment: CDR1 SGHDT and CDR2 YYEEEE. The CDR3 is made up of 16 amino acids. V lost 2 bases and J lost 0; bases outside the gene matches: 6. CDR3 region: CASSLAGTASTDTQYF. CDR3 DNA sequence: TGTGCCAGCAGCTTAGCCGGGACAGCCAGCACAGATACGCAGTATTTT.

V and J are TRBV5-6 and TRBJ2-6; TRBD1 agrees at 7 bases. This CDR3 has 17 residues. V lost 3 bases, J lost 3 bases, and 9 bases stayed unmatched. CDR1 is SGHDT and CDR2 is YYEEEE in the germline V gene. In DNA form, the CDR3 reads TGTGCCAGCAGCTCTCTAGGGGGCGCGGGTGGGGCCAACGTCCTGACTTTC. Amino acid sequence: CASSSLGGAGGANVLTF. Full variable domain (outside the CDR3, taken from reference TRBV5-6 and TRBJ2-6): DAGVTQSPTHLIKTRGQQVTLRCSPKSGHDTVSWYQQALGQGPQFIFQYYEEEERQRGNFPDRFSGHQFPNYSSELNVNALLLGDSALYLCASSSLGGAGGANVLTFGAGSRLTVL.

V and J are TRBV7-2 and TRBJ2-1; 10 bases align to TRBD2. The V gene's germline CDR1 is SGHTA and CDR2 FQGNSA. V shed 5 bases, J shed 5 bases, and the junction held 9 bases outside the gene matches. The CDR3 is 16 amino acids. CDR3 residues: CASSPHLAGVNNEQFF. For the CDR3, the DNA is TGTGCCAGCAGCCCACATCTAGCGGGAGTCAACAATGAGCAGTTCTTC.

The chain employs TRBV19 and TRBJ1-5, with 7 bases that match TRBD1. This CDR3 has 15 amino acids. Germline values: CDR1 LNHDA, CDR2 SQIVND (reference sequence). V trimming: 7 bases; J trimming: 6 bases; junction bases outside the gene matches: 12. The CDR3 loop reads CASNPGTDYRQPQHF. CDR3 nucleotide sequence: TGTGCCAGTAATCCTGGGACAGACTACCGTCAGCCCCAGCATTTT. Combining the CDR3 with reference TRBV19 and TRBJ1-5 gives the whole variable domain DGGITQSPKYLFRKEGQNVTLSCEQNLNHDAMYWYRQDPGQGLRLIYYSQIVNDFQKGDIAEGYSVSREKKESFPLTVTSAQKNPTAFYLCASNPGTDYRQPQHFGDGTRLSIL.

This rearrangement joins TRBV29-1 to TRBJ2-1; 10 bases are a match to TRBD2. The CDR3 is made up of 17 amino acids. Germline CDR1 is SQVTM and CDR2 is ANQGSEA. V lost 0 bases, J lost 4 bases, and 9 bases stayed unmatched. CDR3 sequence (DNA): TGCAGCGTTGAAGACCGACTAGCGGGTGGGGGTTACAATGAGCAGTTCTTC. Translated, it gives CSVEDRLAGGGYNEQFF.

This chain connects TRBV9 to TRBJ1-4, with D unclear. V lost 4 bases, J lost 3 bases, and 13 bases lay in between. Per germline, CDR1 SGDLS and CDR2 YYNGEE. The CDR3 sequence is 15 residues long. CDR3 DNA sequence: TGTGCCAGCAGCACCAGCATGAAGGCTAATGAAAAACTGTTTTTT. It yields the protein CASSTSMKANEKLFF.

Points on this clone: This CDR3 is also generated by other DNA sequences in the sample. The chain carries TRBV7-9 and TRBJ1-5; D unresolved. CDR3 length: 13 residues. The V and J ends lost 3 bases and 2 bases respectively, with 5 bases between them. The germline V gene encodes CDR1 SEHNR and CDR2 FQNEAQ (reference sequence). In DNA, the CDR3 is TGTGCCAGCAGCTTTGGGGGCAATCAGCCCCAGCATTTT. Its protein is CASSFGGNQPQHF.

The chain is built from TRBV7-2 and TRBJ2-1; D not resolved. The CDR3 length is 16 residues. V dropped 5 bases and J dropped 5 bases, with 19 bases sitting between them. Germline V gene lookup returns CDR1 SGHTA and CDR2 FQGNSA. CDR3 amino acids: CASSPTGWPPDNEQFF. The CDR3 nucleotides are TGTGCCAGCAGCCCCACCGGGTGGCCCCCGGACAATGAGCAGTTCTTC.

V usage is TRBV6-1 and J usage is TRBJ2-7; D unclear. Trimming left V 6 bases short and J 3 bases short, with 12 bases between. This CDR3 is 13 amino acids long. The germline V gene has CDR1 MNHNS and CDR2 SASEGT. The CDR3, as DNA: TGTGCCAGCAGCGTTTCCGTCTTCTACGAGCAGTACTTC. Translating gives CASSVSVFYEQYF.

The rearrangement links TRBV27 to TRBJ2-7; 9 bases match TRBD1. The CDR3 spans 14 residues. The junction had 6 bases not matched to a gene; V was cut back by 4 bases and J by 5 bases. CDR1 is MNHEY, CDR2 SMNVEV, per germline (reference sequence). CDR3 amino acids: CASSSRGQGDEQYF. CDR3 bases: TGTGCCAGCAGTTCCCGGGGACAGGGCGACGAGCAGTACTTC.

The V gene is TRBV4-1, the J gene TRBJ2-7; 8 bases are a match to TRBD1. This CDR3 region has 15 residues. Germline-derived CDR1 and CDR2 are MGHRA and YSYEKL. V shed 1 base and J 4 bases; nucleotides not matched to a gene: 6. CDR3 nucleotide sequence: TGCGCCAGCAGCCAAGTTCAGGGGGCGCGGTACGAGCAGTACTTC. Protein sequence: CASSQVQGARYEQYF.